One and the same sample provided the 26 T cell receptor beta chains below, sequenced in a study of T-cell reconstitution after alpha-beta-depleted transplantation in children. The TCRbeta library was prepared with unique molecular identifiers. TCRdb redid the calling of the PCR reads with MiXCR, one entry per CDR3 protein. The sample includes about 210,000 distinct CDR3 sequences, roughly a sixth of them seen just once. Here the sequenced sample was PBMCs, mostly from graft donor cells, taken 360 days after TCRalphabeta/CD19-depleted stem cell transplant. These receptor sequences come from a male patient aged 2-9 years who had a stem cell transplant for acute lymphoblastic leukemia, so the T cells may come from the graft donor.

This clonotype has more than one count but fewer than ten. This chain connects TRBV27 to TRBJ2-7; 9 bases are shared with TRBD1. The CDR3 is 16 amino acids. The germline CDR1 and CDR2 sequences are MNHEY and SMNVEV (reference sequence). After removal of 6 bases from V and 1 base from J, the junction contained 10 bases not matched to a gene. In DNA form, the CDR3 reads TGTGCCAGCAGGGTGAACAGGGGGCGTCCGTCCTACGAGCAGTACTTC. Protein sequence: CASRVNRGRPSYEQYF.

The CDR3 loop reads CASRHWGPGANVLTF. Written as DNA, the CDR3 is TGTGCCAGCAGGCACTGGGGTCCCGGGGCCAACGTCCTGACTTTC. The chain uses TRBV28 and TRBJ2-6; D unclear. The CDR3 has 15 amino acids. The germline CDR1 and CDR2 sequences are MDHEN and SYDVKM. Trimming removed 6 bases from V and 4 bases from J, with 13 bases in between.

This chain joins TRBV7-2 and TRBJ2-1; D is undetermined. Germline loops: CDR1 SGHTA, CDR2 FQGNSA. This CDR3 has 12 amino acids. V shed 4 bases and J shed 6 bases, with 7 bases lying between them. CDR3 sequence (DNA): TGTGCCAGCAGCTCATCCGTCAATGAGCAGTTCTTC. It is translated as CASSSSVNEQFF.

The chain uses TRBV5-5 and TRBJ2-1; either TRBD1 or TRBD2 may supply D (5 bases each). The CDR3 extends over 15 amino acids. V was cut by 4 bases and J by 5 bases, with 16 bases left in between. Germline V CDR1 and CDR2: SGHKS, YYEKEE (reference sequence). The CDR3 loop is CASSHRDGRNNEQFF. The CDR3, as DNA: TGTGCCAGCAGCCACCGGGACGGCCGTAACAATGAGCAGTTCTTC.

The chain carries TRBV27 and TRBJ2-2; 7 nucleotides agree with TRBD1. The CDR3 sequence is 14 residues long. Germline assignment: CDR1 MNHEY and CDR2 SMNVEV (reference sequence). V gave up 7 bases and J gave up 1 base; unmatched junction bases: 3. The CDR3 DNA is TGTGCCAGCACAGGGGGATTGAACACCGGGGAGCTGTTTTTT. Encoded protein: CASTGGLNTGELFF.

This clonotype was detected only a few times. The J gene is TRBJ2-2, the V gene TRBV6-2 or TRBV6-3, with 7 nucleotides matching TRBD1. Germline assignment: CDR1 MNHEY and CDR2 SVGEGT. The CDR3 consists of 15 residues. J lost 6 bases, V lost 6 bases, and 10 bases had no gene match. The CDR3 region is CASSRTGLFSGELFF. CDR3 nucleotide sequence: TGTGCCAGCAGCCGGACAGGTCTTTTTTCCGGGGAGCTGTTTTTT.

The chain uses TRBV5-4 and TRBJ2-1, with 8 bases fitting TRBD2. The CDR3 covers 14 residues. Germline V gives CDR1 SGHNT, CDR2 YYREEE (reference sequence). V trimming: 3 bases; J trimming: 9 bases; junction bases outside the gene matches: 8. The CDR3 spells CASSWGLAGGEQFF. The CDR3 nucleotides read TGTGCCAGCAGCTGGGGGCTAGCGGGCGGTGAGCAGTTCTTC.

This clonotype was detected many times. This rearrangement joins TRBV20-1 to TRBJ2-7; D is tentatively TRBD1 or TRBD2 (6 bases each). V lost 2 bases to trimming and J lost 3 bases, with 14 bases between them. The CDR3 spans 14 residues. Germline values: CDR1 DFQATT, CDR2 SNEGSKA (reference sequence). The CDR3 DNA sequence: TGCAGTGCTAGACCTCCCAGGGGACTCTACGAGCAGTACTTC. It yields the protein CSARPPRGLYEQYF.

This clonotype was counted between two and nine times. The chain has TRBV7-2 and TRBJ1-6; D uncertain. The germline V gene encodes CDR1 SGHTA and CDR2 FQGNSA. CDR3 size: 14 residues. V was cut by 7 bases and J by 3 bases, with 10 bases left in between. The CDR3 protein is CASKTGRYNSPLHF. For the CDR3, the DNA is TGTGCCAGCAAGACGGGCCGCTATAATTCACCCCTCCACTTT.

The genes are TRBV29-1 and TRBJ2-2, with TRBD1 as a possible D gene (6 bases). Germline loops: CDR1 SQVTM, CDR2 ANQGSEA. The CDR3 has 13 amino acids. V lost 4 bases and J lost 7, with 13 bases in between. This CDR3 reads CSVVEQGDGELFF. The CDR3 bases are TGCAGCGTTGTCGAACAGGGCGACGGGGAGCTGTTTTTT.

The genes are TRBV9 and TRBJ1-2, with D uncertain. Germline CDR1 reads SGDLS; CDR2 reads YYNGEE. This CDR3 is built from 18 residues. Trimming stripped 1 base from V and 5 bases from J, with 24 bases between. The CDR3 region is CASSVIAYGVKLSYGYTF. In DNA, the CDR3 is TGTGCCAGCAGCGTAATTGCATATGGGGTCAAACTATCGTATGGCTACACCTTC.

The chain combines TRBV5-5 with TRBJ1-1, with D hard to call. The CDR3 is 15 residues long. V shed 0 bases and J shed 5 bases, with 14 bases lying between them. Germline CDR1 SGHKS, CDR2 YYEKEE (reference sequence). CDR3 region: CASSLAARVGTEAFF. The DNA of the CDR3 is TGTGCCAGCAGCTTGGCCGCCCGGGTGGGGACTGAAGCTTTCTTT.

Only a few counts were recorded for this clonotype. The V and J genes are TRBV10-3 and TRBJ2-3; 10 bases match TRBD1. Germline values: CDR1 ENHRY, CDR2 SYGVKD. Unmatched junction bases numbered 7, after V lost 4 bases and J lost 6 bases. The CDR3 runs 15 residues. The CDR3 loop is CAISATDRGGDTQYF. CDR3 nucleotide sequence: TGTGCCATCAGTGCCACGGACAGGGGGGGGGATACGCAGTATTTT.

J is TRBJ1-1 and V is TRBV12-3 or TRBV12-4; tentative D call: TRBD1 (6 bases). The CDR3 sequence is 14 residues long. The germline V and J ends were trimmed by 7 bases and 6 bases, with 18 bases remaining between them. CDR3 in amino acids: CASTQGRVDPEAFF. In DNA form, the CDR3 reads TGTGCCAGCACCCAGGGGAGGGTAGACCCTGAAGCTTTCTTT.

The V and J genes are TRBV12-3 or TRBV12-4 and TRBJ2-2; D could derive from TRBD1 or TRBD2 (6 bases each). V was pared by 6 bases and J by 7 bases, with 18 bases between. The CDR3 has 15 residues. The CDR3, as DNA: TGTGCCAGCAGGACCTTTGGGGGGCTGGGCGGGGAGCTGTTTTTT. Translated: CASRTFGGLGGELFF.

In this sample, this clonotype turned up many times. V and J are TRBV7-2 and TRBJ2-7; D may correspond to TRBD1 or TRBD2 (5 bases each). CDR1 is SGHTA and CDR2 is FQGNSA in the germline V gene. V dropped 2 bases and J dropped 0 bases, with 17 bases sitting between them. There are 17 residues in the CDR3. The CDR3 bases are TGTGCCAGCAGCTTACCCCTGTCCGGGACGGTCTCCTACGAGCAGTACTTC. Its protein product is CASSLPLSGTVSYEQYF.

V usage is TRBV7-2 and J usage is TRBJ2-1; the D gene is possibly TRBD2 (5 bases). Trimming cost V 4 bases and J 10 bases, with 11 bases left between them. Germline CDR1 reads SGHTA; CDR2 reads FQGNSA. The CDR3 is 12 amino acids. The DNA for the CDR3 is TGTGCCAGCAGCTACCCGTCGGGGGAGCAGTTCTTC. Encoded protein: CASSYPSGEQFF.

Judged by abundance, this clonotype is medium-sized. CDR3 DNA sequence: TGTGCCAGCAGCCTGGGGGGACGGAACTATGGCTACACCTTC. It encodes CASSLGGRNYGYTF. This chain uses TRBV11-2 with TRBJ1-2, with D maybe TRBD1 (5 bases). The CDR3 has 14 amino acids. Trimming removed 5 bases at V and 2 bases at J, with 12 bases between. CDR1 is SGHAT and CDR2 is FQNNGV in the germline V gene.

In this sample, this clonotype turned up a few times. V gene TRBV29-1 combines with J gene TRBJ1-1, with D unclear. The CDR3 consists of 15 residues. The germline CDR1 and CDR2 sequences are SQVTM and ANQGSEA. The V end lost 1 base, the J end lost 1 base, and 13 bases lay between the germline ends. CDR3 region: CSVEGTAIRNTEAFF. Here the CDR3 DNA reads TGCAGCGTTGAAGGCACGGCAATAAGGAACACTGAAGCTTTCTTT.

The V gene is TRBV27, the J gene TRBJ1-1; no clear D gene. V was clipped by 5 bases and J by 0 bases, with 7 bases between them. The CDR3 is 13 residues long. Germline loops: CDR1 MNHEY, CDR2 SMNVEV (reference sequence). CDR3 amino acids: CASSPFMNTEAFF. The DNA for the CDR3 is TGTGCCAGCAGTCCCTTCATGAACACTGAAGCTTTCTTT.

The chain uses TRBV27 and TRBJ1-5, with D unclear. Germline V gene lookup returns CDR1 MNHEY and CDR2 SMNVEV (reference sequence). V lost 6 bases and J lost 4, with 10 bases in between. The CDR3 loop spans 13 amino acids. The CDR3 protein is CASRRVRNQPQHF. The DNA of the CDR3 is TGTGCCAGCAGGCGGGTCCGGAATCAGCCCCAGCATTTT.

The chain uses TRBV18 and TRBJ2-5; possibly TRBD1 for D (6 bases). The CDR3 totals 15 residues. The V gene's germline CDR1 is KGHSH and CDR2 LQKENI. Between the trimmed V and J ends, which lost 3 bases and 7 bases, there was a span of 18 bases. In DNA form, the CDR3 reads TGTGCCAGCTCACCGCAGAGGACAGCCCAGGCGACCCAGTACTTC. This translates into CASSPQRTAQATQYF.

Only a few counts were recorded for this clonotype. The chain couples TRBV7-2 to TRBJ2-2; D assignment may be TRBD1 or TRBD2 (5 bases each). V was trimmed by 1 base and J by 4 bases, leaving 13 bases between them. The CDR3 spans 16 residues. The germline V gene has CDR1 SGHTA and CDR2 FQGNSA. DNA for the CDR3: TGTGCCAGCAGCTTAGAATCTGGGACCGGCACCGGGGAGCTGTTTTTT. The encoded protein is CASSLESGTGTGELFF.

The V and J genes are TRBV6-1 and TRBJ2-1, with a tentative D call TRBD2 (5 bases). Germline lookup yields CDR1 MNHNS and CDR2 SASEGT. With 6 bases removed from V and 2 bases from J, the gap between germline ends came to 17 bases. The length of the CDR3 is 16 residues. CDR3 coding DNA: TGTGCCAGCAGCTCGCCTCTCGACGGGACCTACAATGAGCAGTTCTTC. It codes for CASSSPLDGTYNEQFF.

CDR3: CASSVTRLASTDTQYF. In nucleotides, the CDR3 is TGTGCCAGCAGCGTAACCCGCCTTGCGAGCACAGATACGCAGTATTTT. V and J are TRBV9 and TRBJ2-3; D is unclear. Germline lookup yields CDR1 SGDLS and CDR2 YYNGEE. V was shortened by 1 base and J by 0 bases, with 12 bases between the two germline ends. The CDR3 contains 16 residues.

The rearrangement links TRBV19 to TRBJ2-3, with D tentatively TRBD2 (7 bases). The CDR3 contains 15 residues. CDR1 and CDR2 from the germline V gene are LNHDA and SQIVND (reference sequence). The ends were cut back, 3 bases at V and 3 bases at J, with 13 bases in the middle. The CDR3 coding sequence is TGTGCCAGTAGTATGGGGGGGGGGCCGACAGATACGCAGTATTTT. Residues: CASSMGGGPTDTQYF.